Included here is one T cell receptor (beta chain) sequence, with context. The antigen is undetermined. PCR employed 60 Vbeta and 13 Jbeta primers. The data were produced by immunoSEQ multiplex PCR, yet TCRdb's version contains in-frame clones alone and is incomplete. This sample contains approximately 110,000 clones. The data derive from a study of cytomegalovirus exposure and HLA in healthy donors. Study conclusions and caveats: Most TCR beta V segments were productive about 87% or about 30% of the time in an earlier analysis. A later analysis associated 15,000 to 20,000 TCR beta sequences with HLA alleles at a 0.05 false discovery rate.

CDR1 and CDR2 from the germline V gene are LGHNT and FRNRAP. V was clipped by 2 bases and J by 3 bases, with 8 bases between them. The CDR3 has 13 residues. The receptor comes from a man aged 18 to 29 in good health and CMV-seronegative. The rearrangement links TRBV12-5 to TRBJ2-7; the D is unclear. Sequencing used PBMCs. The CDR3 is CASGLPPRYEQYF. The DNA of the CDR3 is TGTGCTAGTGGTTTGCCCCCTCGCTACGAGCAGTACTTC. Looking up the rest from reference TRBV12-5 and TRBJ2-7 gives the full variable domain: DARVTQTPRHKVTEMGQEVTMRCQPILGHNTVFWYRQTMMQGLELLAYFRNRAPLDDSGMPKDRFSAEMPDATLATLKIQPSEPRDSAVYFCASGLPPRYEQYFGPGTRLTVT.